This TCR beta chain was captured in a study of early T cells in non-severe SARS-CoV-2 infection. V lost 8 bases to trimming and J lost 3 bases, with 17 bases between them. Looked up from germline, CDR1 is MNHNY and CDR2 is SVGAGI (reference sequence). The CDR3 is 14 residues long. Researchers attached unique molecular identifiers to individual cDNA molecules. Using its own MiXCR run on the 5' RACE reads, TCRdb lists one record per CDR3 protein. The repertoire holds about 80,000 distinct CDR3 sequences, more than 10% seen once, with around 1.1% in the top ten. The chain is built from TRBV6-6 and TRBJ2-7; D uncertain. The specimen was whole blood. The source of this sequence is an adult who was a healthcare worker with PCR-confirmed SARS-CoV-2 infection or an uninfected control (not recorded which). CDR3 region: CASAASVRIYEQYF. Here the CDR3 DNA reads TGTGCCAGCGCCGCCTCGGTCCGGATCTACGAGCAGTACTTC.